This TCR beta chain stems from a study of cytotoxic CD8 clonotypes in ibrutinib-treated CLL. Libraries were prepared by immunoSEQ multiplex PCR; TCRdb keeps only in-frame clonotypes and omits some of them. The sample comprises some 130,000 clones, roughly 80% of which are singletons, and roughly 3.5% rests with the top ten. V was trimmed by 6 bases and J by 0 bases, leaving 6 bases between them. The V gene's germline CDR1 is MNHEY and CDR2 SVGAGI. The length of the CDR3 is 12 residues. This clone occurred a few times. The sample contains more than one DNA sequence encoding this CDR3. This chain links TRBV6-5 with TRBJ2-7; a possible D gene is TRBD2 (5 bases). The clonotype originates from a human donor with chronic lymphocytic leukemia. Source: PBMCs, taken after 24 months of ibrutinib treatment. CDR3 DNA: TGTGCCAGCAGGAGGGACTCCTACGAGCAGTACTTC. The encoded protein is CASRRDSYEQYF.